This entry describes one TCR beta chain. Its specificity is not known. This sample is part of a study of OX40 agonist ivuxolimab in advanced cancers. Study-level information: All patients had ivuxolimab intravenously every 2 weeks at 0.01 to 10 mg/kg. Hepatocellular carcinoma, melanoma, renal cell or head and neck cancer occurred in dose-escalation patients. Study outcomes and limitations: Expanded clones were, on average, more numerous in CD8+ T cells than in CD4+. Blood T cells, both CD4+ and CD8+, expanded clonally by week 6 at 0.1 to 3.0 mg/kg.

Generated by immunoSEQ multiplex PCR, the TCRdb table keeps only in-frame clones and is missing some. The data contain some 47,000 clones, about four fifths of them singletons. V was trimmed by 5 bases and J by 0 bases, leaving 10 bases between them. The V gene's germline CDR1 is SGHTA and CDR2 FQGNSA. The CDR3 extends over 14 amino acids. The sequence derives from an adult with an advanced solid tumor such as melanoma, head and neck, liver or kidney cancer. Here the sequenced sample was CD4+ or CD8+ T cells sorted from blood, taken in a trial of the OX40 agonist ivuxolimab. The chain carries TRBV7-2 and TRBJ1-1; D possibly corresponds to TRBD1 (6 bases). DNA of the CDR3: TGTGCCAGCAGCCTAGGGGGAATGAACACTGAAGCTTTCTTT. Its translation: CASSLGGMNTEAFF.